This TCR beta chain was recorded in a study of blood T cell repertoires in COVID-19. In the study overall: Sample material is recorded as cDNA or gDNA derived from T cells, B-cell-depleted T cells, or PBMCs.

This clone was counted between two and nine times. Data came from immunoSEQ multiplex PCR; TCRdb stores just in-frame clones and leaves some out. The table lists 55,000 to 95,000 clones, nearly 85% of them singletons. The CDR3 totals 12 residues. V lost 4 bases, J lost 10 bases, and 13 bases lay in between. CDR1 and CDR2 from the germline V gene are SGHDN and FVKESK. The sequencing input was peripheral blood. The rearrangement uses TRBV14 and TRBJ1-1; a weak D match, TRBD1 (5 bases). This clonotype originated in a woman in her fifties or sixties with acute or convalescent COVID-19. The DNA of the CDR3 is TGTGCCAGCAGCCCGACAGCATCGGGAGCTTTCTTT. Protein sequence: CASSPTASGAFF.